This T cell receptor (beta chain) was identified in a study of response to subunit inactivated influenza vaccine. Study observations and caveats: Seasonal influenza vaccination, on each occasion, was suggested by the authors to recruit few new T cells.

Comments on this clonotype: Its specificity is unknown.

The CDR3 loop spans 15 amino acids. Germline lookup yields CDR1 KGHDR and CDR2 SFDVKD. V lost 5 bases to trimming and J lost 5 bases; unmatched junction nucleotides: 6. From the RT-PCR reads, TCRdb called clonotypes with MiXCR, one entry per CDR3 protein. The table includes roughly 180,000 distinct CDR3 sequences, around 9.2% detected once. Specimen: non-naive T cells sorted from PBMCs, collected on the day of vaccination. This rearrangement joins TRBV24-1 to TRBJ2-1; 9 bases agree with TRBD2. The receptor comes from a man aged 45-65 years who received an inactivated influenza vaccine. DNA of the CDR3: TGTGCCACCAGTGTCGCGGGAGGGCCCCACAATGAGCAGTTCTTC. Amino acids: CATSVAGGPHNEQFF.